This TCR beta chain was captured by sequencing in a study of beta chain features in type 1 diabetes. Study details: The study found patients and healthy donors alike in age, gender and cell yields. Whole-study findings and limits: When VDJ junctions were examined, type 1 diabetes patients showed fewer insertions and more deletions. A closer apparent resemblance between naive, central memory and Treg TCRB repertoires was seen in patients than in healthy donors. TCRB CDR3s were moderately but significantly shorter in Type 1 diabetes patients in all four CD4+ subsets.

As to this clone: Antigen specificity is unknown.

There are 14 residues in the CDR3. J was trimmed by 7 bases and V by 4 bases; bases with no gene match: 7. Per germline, CDR1 SGHRS and CDR2 YFSETQ. Expressed TCRB transcripts were sequenced after all isolated RNA was converted to cDNA. Approximately 3.6 million reads per sample were averaged for naive, central memory and regulatory samples. TCRdb keeps only in-frame clones here, not all; method: immunoSEQ multiplex PCR. There are under 300,000 clones in the sample; around 13% occur only once, and about 0.019% lies in the top ten. The chain combines TRBV5-1 with TRBJ2-3; 9 bases line up with TRBD2. Sequencing used naive CD4+ T cells from blood. This clonotype was obtained from a man aged 25 to 40 with type 1 diabetes. CDR3 DNA sequence: TGCGCCAGCAGCGAAACGGCGGGAGGGAATACGCAGTATTTT. Its translation: CASSETAGGNTQYF.